This entry features one T cell receptor beta chain sequence. Original methodology: Nucleated cell counts were estimated from reference gene primer amplification. The assay was immunoSEQ multiplex PCR, and TCRdb's table has in-frame clones only and misses some. That table supplies the V and J calls and clone size; D and trimming were determined from the DNA. The data hold fewer than 200,000 clones, with roughly 84% observed a single time. The sample is drawn from a study of blood T cell repertoires in COVID-19. Clinical history as reported by participants underpinned cohort assignment. The CDR3 spans 15 residues. The V gene's germline CDR1 is LGHNA and CDR2 YNFKEQ. After removal of 1 base from V and 6 bases from J, the junction contained 4 bases not matched to a gene.

The TCR comes from a woman in her twenties or thirties who had been exposed to COVID-19. The gene calls are TRBV4-2 and TRBJ2-1, with 9 bases identical to TRBD2. The sample was PBMCs or T cells enriched from blood (not recorded which). For the CDR3, the DNA is TGTGCCAGCAGCCAAGTTCCAGCGGGAGGCAATGAGCAGTTCTTC. Its translation: CASSQVPAGGNEQFF.